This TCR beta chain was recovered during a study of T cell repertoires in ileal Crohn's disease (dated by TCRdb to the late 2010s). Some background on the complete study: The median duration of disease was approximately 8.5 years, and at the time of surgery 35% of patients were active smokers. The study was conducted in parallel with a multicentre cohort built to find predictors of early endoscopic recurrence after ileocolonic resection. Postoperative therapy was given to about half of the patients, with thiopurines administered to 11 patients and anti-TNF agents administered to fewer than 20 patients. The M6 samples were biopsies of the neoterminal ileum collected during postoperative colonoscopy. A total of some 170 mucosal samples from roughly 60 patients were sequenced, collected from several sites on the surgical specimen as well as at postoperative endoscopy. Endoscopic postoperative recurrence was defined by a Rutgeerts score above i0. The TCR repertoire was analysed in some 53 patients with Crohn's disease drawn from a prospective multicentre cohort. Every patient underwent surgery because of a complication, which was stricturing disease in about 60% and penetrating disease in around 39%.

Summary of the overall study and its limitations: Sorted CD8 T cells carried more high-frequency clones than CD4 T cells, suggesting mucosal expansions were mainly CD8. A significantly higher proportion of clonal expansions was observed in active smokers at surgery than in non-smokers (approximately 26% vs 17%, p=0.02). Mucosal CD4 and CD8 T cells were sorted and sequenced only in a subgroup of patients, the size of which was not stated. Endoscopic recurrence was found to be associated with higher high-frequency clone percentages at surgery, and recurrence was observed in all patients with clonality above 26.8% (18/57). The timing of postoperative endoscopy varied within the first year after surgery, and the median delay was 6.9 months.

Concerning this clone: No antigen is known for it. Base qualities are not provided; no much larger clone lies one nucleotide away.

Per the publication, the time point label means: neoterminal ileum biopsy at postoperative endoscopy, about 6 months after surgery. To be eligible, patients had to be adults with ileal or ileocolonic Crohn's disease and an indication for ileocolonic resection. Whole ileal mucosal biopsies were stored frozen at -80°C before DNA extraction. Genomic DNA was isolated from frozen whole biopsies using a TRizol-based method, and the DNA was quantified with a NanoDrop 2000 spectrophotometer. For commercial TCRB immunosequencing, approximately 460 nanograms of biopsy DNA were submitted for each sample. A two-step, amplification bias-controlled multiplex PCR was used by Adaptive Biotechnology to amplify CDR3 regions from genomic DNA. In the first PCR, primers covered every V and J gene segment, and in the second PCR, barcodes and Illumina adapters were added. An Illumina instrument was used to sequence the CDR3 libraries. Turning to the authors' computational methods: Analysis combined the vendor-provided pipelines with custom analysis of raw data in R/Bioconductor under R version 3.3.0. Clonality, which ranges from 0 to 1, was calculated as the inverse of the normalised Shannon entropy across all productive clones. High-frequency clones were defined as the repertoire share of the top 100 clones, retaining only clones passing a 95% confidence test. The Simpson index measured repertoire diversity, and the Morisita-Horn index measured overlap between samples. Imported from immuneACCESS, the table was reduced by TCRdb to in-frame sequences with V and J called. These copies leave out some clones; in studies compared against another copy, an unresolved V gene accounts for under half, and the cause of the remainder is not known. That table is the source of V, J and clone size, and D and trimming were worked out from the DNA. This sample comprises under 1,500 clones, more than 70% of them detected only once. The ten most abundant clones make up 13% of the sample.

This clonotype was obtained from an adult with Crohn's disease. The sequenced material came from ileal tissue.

The nucleotides are TGTGCCAGCAGCACCCGCCGGGACACTGAAGCTTTCTTT. Its translation reads: CASSTRRDTEAFF. The rearranged chain carries TRBV11-2 and TRBJ1-1, with no reliable assignment of the D segment. The V end loses 5 bases and the J end loses 3 bases, and a stretch of 10 bases separates them. The cysteine opens and the phenylalanine closes a CDR3 of 13 amino acids. Of the read, only the CDR3 DNA is kept; its 39 bases are in frame from base 1. From the germline V gene, CDR1 is SGHAT and CDR2 is FQNNGV.